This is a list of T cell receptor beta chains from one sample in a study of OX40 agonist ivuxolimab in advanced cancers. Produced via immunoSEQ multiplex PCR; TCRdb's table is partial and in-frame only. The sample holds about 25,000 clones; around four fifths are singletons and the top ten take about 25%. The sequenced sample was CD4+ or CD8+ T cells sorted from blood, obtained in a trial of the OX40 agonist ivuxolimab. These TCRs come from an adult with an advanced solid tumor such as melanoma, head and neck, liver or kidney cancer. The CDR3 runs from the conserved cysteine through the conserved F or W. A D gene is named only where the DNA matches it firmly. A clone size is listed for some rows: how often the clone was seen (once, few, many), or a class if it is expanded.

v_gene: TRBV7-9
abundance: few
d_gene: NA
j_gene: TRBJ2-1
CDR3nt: TGTGCCAGCAGCCTCATTAGCGATGAGCAGTTCTTC
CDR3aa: CASSLISDEQFF

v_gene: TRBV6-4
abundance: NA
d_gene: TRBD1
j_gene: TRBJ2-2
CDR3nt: TGTGCCAGCAGCCGGACAGGGGAGAACGGGGAGCTGTTTTTT
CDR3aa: CASSRTGENGELFF

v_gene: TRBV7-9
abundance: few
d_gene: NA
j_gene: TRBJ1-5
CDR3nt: TGTGCCAGCAGCTTAGCCGATTTCAGTGTCGATAGCAATCAGCCCCAGCATTTT
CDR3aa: CASSLADFSVDSNQPQHF

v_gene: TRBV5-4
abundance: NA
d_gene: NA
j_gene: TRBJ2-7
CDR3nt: TGTGCCAGCAGCTGGGGCCGATACGAGCAGTACTTC
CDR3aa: CASSWGRYEQYF

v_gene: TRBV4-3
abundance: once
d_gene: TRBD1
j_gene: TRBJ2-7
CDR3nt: TGCGCCAGCAGCCTTGGACGGACAGGGGGCTACGAGCAGTACTTC
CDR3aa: CASSLGRTGGYEQYF

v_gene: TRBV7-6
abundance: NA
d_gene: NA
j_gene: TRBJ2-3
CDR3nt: TGTGCCAGCAGCTCACTCCTAGGGAGGGGGCGCACAGATACGCAGTATTTT
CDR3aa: CASSSLLGRGRTDTQYF

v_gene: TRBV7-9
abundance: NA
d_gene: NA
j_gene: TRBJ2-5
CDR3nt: TGTGCCAGCAGCTCGTGGCAGCGGGAGACCCAGTACTTC
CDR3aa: CASSSWQRETQYF

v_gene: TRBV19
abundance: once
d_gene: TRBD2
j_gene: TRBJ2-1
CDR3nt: TGTGCCAGTAGTATAGATCCGTTCATAGCGGGAGGACCTTCCTACAATGAGCAGTTCTTC
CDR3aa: CASSIDPFIAGGPSYNEQFF

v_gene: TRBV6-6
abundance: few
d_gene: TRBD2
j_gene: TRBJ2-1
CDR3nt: TGTGCCAGCAGTTACCCCACTAGCGGGACCCACAATGAGCAGTTCTTC
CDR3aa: CASSYPTSGTHNEQFF

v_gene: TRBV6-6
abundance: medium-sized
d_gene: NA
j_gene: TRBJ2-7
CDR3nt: TGTGCCAGCAGTTACCCTGGGGGGTACGAGCAGTACTTC
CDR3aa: CASSYPGGYEQYF

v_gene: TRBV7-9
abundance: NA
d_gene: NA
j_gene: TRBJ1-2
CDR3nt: TGTGCCAGCAGCTTAGGGACAGACAGTTCATGGGACTATGGCTACACCTTC
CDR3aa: CASSLGTDSSWDYGYTF

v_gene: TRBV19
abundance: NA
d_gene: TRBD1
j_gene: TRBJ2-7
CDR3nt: TGTGCCAGTAGTCAGGGACAGAGCCCCTACGAGCAGTACTTC
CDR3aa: CASSQGQSPYEQYF

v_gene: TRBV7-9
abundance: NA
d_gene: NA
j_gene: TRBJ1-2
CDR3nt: TGTGCCAGCAGCCTCCGAGGTGACTTAGGGGATGGCTACACCTTC
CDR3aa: CASSLRGDLGDGYTF

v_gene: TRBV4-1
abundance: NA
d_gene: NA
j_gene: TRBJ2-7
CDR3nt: TGCGCCAGCAGCCAAGTTCTGGCGGTAGCCTACGAGCAGTACTTC
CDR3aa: CASSQVLAVAYEQYF

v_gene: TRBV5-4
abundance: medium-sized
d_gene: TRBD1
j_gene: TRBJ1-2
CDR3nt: TGTGCCAGCACCGGACAGGGGGGCGGAGGCTACACCTTC
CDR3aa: CASTGQGGGGYTF

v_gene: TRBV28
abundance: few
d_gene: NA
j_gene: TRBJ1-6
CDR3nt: TGTGCCAGCAGCTCAGGGAACTCACCCCTCCACTTT
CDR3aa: CASSSGNSPLHF

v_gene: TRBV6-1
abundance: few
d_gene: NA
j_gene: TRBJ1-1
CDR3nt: TGTGCCAGCAAATCAATGGACAGTTGGACTGAAGCTTTCTTT
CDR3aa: CASKSMDSWTEAFF

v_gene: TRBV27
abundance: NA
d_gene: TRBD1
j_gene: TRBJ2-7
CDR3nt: TGTGCCAGCAGTTTTGCCGCAGGGGGCTACGAGCAGTACTTC
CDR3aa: CASSFAAGGYEQYF

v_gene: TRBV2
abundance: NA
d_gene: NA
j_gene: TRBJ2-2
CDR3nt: TGTGCCAGCAGCGGGCGGGGCACCGGGGAGCTGTTTTTT
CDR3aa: CASSGRGTGELFF

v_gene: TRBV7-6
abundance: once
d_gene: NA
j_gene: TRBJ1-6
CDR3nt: TGTGCCAGCAGCTCCGTACTGAATTCACCCCTCCACTTT
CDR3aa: CASSSVLNSPLHF

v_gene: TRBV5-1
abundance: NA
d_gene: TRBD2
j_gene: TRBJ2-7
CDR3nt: TGCGCCAGCAGCCTTCGACTAGCGGGAAACGTCGGCTCCTACGAGCAGTACTTC
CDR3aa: CASSLRLAGNVGSYEQYF

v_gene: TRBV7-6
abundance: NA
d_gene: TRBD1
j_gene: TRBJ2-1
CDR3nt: TGTGCCAGCAGCTTAGGACAGGGGGCGCAGCATGAGCAGTTCTTC
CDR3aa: CASSLGQGAQHEQFF

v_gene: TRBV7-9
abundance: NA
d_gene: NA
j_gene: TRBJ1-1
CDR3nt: TGTGCCAGCAGCTTTGGGGACACTGAAGCTTTCTTT
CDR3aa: CASSFGDTEAFF

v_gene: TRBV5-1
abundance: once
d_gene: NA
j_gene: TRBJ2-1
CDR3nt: TGCGCCAGCAGCTTGGAGTGGGGGAATGAGCAGTTCTTC
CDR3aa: CASSLEWGNEQFF

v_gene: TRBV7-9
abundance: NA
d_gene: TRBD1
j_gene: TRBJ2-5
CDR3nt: TGTGCCAGCAGCCCGCGGACAGGGCGGTCCGAGACCCAGTACTTC
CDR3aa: CASSPRTGRSETQYF

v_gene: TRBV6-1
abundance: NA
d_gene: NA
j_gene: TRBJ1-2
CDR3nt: TGTGCCAGCAGTGGCGGGGACTGGGACTATGGCTACACCTTC
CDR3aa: CASSGGDWDYGYTF

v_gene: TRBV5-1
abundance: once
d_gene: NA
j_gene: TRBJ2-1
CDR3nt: TGCGCCAGCAGCTTGGTGGGGGGTGAGCAGTTCTTC
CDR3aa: CASSLVGGEQFF

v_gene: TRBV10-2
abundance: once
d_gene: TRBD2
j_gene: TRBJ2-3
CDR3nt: TGCGCCAGCTCAGCGGGGGGGAGCACAGATACGCAGTATTTT
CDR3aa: CASSAGGSTDTQYF

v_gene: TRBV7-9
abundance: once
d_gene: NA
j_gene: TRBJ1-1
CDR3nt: TGTGCCAGCAGCTTAAAGGTCAACAGTCCCCCCACTGAAGCTTTCTTT
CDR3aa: CASSLKVNSPPTEAFF

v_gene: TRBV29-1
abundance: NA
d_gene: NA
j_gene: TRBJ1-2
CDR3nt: TGCAGCGTTGAAGATCTCCCGGGGGACAAGTATGGCTACACCTTC
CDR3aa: CSVEDLPGDKYGYTF

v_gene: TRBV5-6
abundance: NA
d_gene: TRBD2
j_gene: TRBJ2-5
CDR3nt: TGTGCCAGCAGCTGGCCCTCGGGGGGAGGAGGTGAGACCCAGTACTTC
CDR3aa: CASSWPSGGGGETQYF

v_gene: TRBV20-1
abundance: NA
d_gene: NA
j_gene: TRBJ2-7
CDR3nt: TGCAGTGCTAAAAGCTCCTACGAGCAGTACTTC
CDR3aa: CSAKSSYEQYF

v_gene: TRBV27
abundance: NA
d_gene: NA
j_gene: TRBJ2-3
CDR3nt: TGTGCCAGCAAAAGGCAGGGATACACAGATACGCAGTATTTT
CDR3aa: CASKRQGYTDTQYF